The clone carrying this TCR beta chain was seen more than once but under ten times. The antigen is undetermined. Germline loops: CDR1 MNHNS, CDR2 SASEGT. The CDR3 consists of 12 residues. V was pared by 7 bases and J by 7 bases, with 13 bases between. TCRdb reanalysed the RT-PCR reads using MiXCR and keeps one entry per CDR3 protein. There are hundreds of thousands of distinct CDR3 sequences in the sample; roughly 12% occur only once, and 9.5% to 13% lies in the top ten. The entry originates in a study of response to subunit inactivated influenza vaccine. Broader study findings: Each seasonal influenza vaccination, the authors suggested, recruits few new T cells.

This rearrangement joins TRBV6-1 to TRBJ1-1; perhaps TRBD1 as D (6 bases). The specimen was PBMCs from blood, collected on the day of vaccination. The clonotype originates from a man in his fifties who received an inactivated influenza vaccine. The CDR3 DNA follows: TGTGCCAGCACCTTAGACAGGCATGAAGCTTTCTTT. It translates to CASTLDRHEAFF.